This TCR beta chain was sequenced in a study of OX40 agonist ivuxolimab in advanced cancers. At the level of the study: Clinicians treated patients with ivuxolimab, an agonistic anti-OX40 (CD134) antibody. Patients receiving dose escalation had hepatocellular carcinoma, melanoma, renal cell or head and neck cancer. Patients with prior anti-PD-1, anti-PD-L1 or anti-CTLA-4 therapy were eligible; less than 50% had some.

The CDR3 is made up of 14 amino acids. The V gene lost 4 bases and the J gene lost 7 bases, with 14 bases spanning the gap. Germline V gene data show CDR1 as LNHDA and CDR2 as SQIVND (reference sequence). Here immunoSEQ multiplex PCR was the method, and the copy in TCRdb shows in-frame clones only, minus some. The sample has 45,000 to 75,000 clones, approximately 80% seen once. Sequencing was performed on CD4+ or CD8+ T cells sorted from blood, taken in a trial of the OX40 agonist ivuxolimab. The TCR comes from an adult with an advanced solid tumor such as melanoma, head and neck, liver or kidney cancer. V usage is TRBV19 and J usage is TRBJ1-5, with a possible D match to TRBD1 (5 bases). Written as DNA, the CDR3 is TGTGCCAGTAGTAAGGGGAGAACCATCCAGCCCCAGCATTTT. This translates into CASSKGRTIQPQHF.